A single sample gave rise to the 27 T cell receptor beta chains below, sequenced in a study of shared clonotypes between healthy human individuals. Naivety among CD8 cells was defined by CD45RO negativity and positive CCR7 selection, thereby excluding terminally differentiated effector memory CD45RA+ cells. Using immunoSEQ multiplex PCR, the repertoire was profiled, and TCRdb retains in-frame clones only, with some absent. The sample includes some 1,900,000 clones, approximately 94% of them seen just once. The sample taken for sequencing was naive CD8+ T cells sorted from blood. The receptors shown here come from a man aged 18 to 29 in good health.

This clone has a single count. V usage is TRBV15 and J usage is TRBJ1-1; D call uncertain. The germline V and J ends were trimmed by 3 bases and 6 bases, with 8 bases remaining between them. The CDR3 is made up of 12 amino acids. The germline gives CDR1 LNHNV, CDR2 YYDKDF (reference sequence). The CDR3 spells CATSRGASEAFF. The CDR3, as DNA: TGTGCCACCAGCAGGGGCGCGTCTGAAGCTTTCTTT. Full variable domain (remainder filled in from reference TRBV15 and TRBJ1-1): DAMVIQNPRYQVTQFGKPVTLSCSQTLNHNVMYWYQQKSSQAPKLLFHYYDKDFNNEADTPDNFQSRRPNTSFCFLDIRSPGLGDTAMYLCATSRGASEAFFGQGTRLTVV.

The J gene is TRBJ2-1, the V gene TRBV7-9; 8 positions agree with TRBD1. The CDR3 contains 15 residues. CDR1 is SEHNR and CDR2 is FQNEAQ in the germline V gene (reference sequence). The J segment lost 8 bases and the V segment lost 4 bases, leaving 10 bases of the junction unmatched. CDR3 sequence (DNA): TGTGCCAGCAGCTCCCAGGCAGGGGGCGAGGATGAGCAGTTCTTC. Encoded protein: CASSSQAGGEDEQFF.

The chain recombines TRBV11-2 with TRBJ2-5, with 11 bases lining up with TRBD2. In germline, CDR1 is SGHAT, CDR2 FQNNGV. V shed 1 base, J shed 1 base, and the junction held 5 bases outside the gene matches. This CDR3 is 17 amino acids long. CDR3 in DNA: TGTGCCAGCAGCTTAGGCCAGACTAGCGGGACCCAAGAGACCCAGTACTTC. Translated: CASSLGQTSGTQETQYF.

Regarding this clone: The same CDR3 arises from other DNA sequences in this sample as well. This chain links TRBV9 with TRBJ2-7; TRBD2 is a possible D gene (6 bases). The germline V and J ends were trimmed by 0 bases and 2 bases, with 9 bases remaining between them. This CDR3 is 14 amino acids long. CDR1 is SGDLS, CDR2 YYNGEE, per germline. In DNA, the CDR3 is TGTGCCAGCAGCGTAGCCGGGGGTCCCTACGAGCAGTACTTC. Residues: CASSVAGGPYEQYF.

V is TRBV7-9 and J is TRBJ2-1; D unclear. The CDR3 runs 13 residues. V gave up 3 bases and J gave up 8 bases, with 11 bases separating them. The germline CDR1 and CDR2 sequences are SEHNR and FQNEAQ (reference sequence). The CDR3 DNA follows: TGTGCCAGCAGCTTCGAGGTCCTTGATGAGCAGTTCTTC. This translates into CASSFEVLDEQFF.

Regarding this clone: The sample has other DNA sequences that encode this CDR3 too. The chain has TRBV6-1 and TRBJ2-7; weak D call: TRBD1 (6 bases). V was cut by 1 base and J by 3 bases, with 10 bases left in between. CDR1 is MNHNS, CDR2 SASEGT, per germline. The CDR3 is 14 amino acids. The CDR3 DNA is TGTGCCAGCAGTGAAGGGGTAGGGGGCTACGAGCAGTACTTC. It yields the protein CASSEGVGGYEQYF.

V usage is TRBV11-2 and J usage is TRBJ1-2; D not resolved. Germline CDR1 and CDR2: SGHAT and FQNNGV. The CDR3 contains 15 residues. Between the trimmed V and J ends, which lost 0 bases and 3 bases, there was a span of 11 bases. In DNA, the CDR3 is TGTGCCAGCAGCTTAGAATACTCGAGGGACTATGGCTACACCTTC. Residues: CASSLEYSRDYGYTF.

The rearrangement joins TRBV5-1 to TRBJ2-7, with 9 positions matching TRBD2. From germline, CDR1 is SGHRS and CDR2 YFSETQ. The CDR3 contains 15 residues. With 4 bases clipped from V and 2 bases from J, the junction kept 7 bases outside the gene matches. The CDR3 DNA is TGCGCCAGCAGCAGAAGCGGGGGGTCAACCTACGAGCAGTACTTC. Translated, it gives CASSRSGGSTYEQYF.

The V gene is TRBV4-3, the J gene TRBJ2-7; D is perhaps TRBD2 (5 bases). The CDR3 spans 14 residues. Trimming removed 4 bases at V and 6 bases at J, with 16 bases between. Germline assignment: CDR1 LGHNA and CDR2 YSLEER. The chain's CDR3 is CASSPYRGSIEQYF. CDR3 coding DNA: TGCGCCAGCAGCCCTTACCGGGGATCTATCGAGCAGTACTTC.

CDR3 loop: CASYRGSGREGVYNEQFF. CDR3 coding DNA: TGTGCCAGCTACCGGGGTAGCGGGAGGGAAGGGGTATACAATGAGCAGTTCTTC. The genes are TRBV9 and TRBJ2-1, with TRBD2 identical over 11 bases. The CDR3 runs to 18 residues. Germline trimming cut 7 bases from V and 4 bases from J; bases unmatched to any gene: 16. Germline V gives CDR1 SGDLS, CDR2 YYNGEE.

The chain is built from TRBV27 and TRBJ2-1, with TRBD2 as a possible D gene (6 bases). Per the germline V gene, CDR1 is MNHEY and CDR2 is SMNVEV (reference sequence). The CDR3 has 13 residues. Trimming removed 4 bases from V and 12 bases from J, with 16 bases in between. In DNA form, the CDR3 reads TGTGCCAGCAGTTCTCCCGGCGGGACGGGGCAGTTCTTC. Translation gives CASSSPGGTGQFF.

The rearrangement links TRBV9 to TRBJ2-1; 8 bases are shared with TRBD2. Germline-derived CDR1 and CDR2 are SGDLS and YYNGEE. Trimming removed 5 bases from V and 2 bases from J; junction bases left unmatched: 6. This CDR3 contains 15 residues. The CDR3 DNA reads TGTGCCAGCAGTGAAACTAGCGGCCCCTACAATGAGCAGTTCTTC. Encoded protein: CASSETSGPYNEQFF.

CDR3 amino acids: CASSLQGPIDEQYF. The CDR3 DNA reads as TGTGCCAGCAGCCTACAGGGACCGATAGACGAGCAGTACTTC. This chain joins TRBV5-6 and TRBJ2-7, with D possibly TRBD1 on 6 matching bases. CDR1 and CDR2 (germline): SGHDT, YYEEEE. This CDR3 is 14 amino acids long. The V gene lost 4 bases and the J gene lost 5 bases, with 16 bases spanning the gap.

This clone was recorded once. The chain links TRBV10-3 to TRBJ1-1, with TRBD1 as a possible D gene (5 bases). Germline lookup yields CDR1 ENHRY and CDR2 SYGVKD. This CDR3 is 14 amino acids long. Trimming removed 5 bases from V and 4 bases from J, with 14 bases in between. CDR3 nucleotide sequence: TGTGCCATCAGTATCTCCGAAAGGGGCACTGAAGCTTTCTTT. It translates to CAISISERGTEAFF.

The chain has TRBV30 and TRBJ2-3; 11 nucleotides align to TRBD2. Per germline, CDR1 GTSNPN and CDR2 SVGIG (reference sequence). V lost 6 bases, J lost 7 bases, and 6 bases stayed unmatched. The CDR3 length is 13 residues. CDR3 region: CACLLAGDNTQYF. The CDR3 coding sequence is TGTGCCTGCCTACTAGCGGGAGACAATACGCAGTATTTT. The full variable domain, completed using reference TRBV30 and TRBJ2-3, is SQTIHQWPATLVQPVGSPLSLECTVEGTSNPNLYWYRQAAGRGLQLLFYSVGIGQISSEVPQNLSASRPQDRQFILSSKKLLLSDSGFYLCACLLAGDNTQYFGPGTRLTVL.

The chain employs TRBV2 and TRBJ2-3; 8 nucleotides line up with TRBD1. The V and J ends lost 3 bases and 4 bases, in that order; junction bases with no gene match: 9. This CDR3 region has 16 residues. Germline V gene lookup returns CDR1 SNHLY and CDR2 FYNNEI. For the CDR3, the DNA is TGTGCCAGCAGTGAGGCTCGCAGGGGGCACGCAGATACGCAGTATTTT. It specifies CASSEARRGHADTQYF.

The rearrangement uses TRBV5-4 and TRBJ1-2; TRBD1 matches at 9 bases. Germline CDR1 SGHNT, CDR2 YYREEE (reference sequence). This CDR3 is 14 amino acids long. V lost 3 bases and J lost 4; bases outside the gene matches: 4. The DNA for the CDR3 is TGTGCCAGCAGCTACGGGACAGGGACCTATGGCTACACCTTC. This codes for CASSYGTGTYGYTF.

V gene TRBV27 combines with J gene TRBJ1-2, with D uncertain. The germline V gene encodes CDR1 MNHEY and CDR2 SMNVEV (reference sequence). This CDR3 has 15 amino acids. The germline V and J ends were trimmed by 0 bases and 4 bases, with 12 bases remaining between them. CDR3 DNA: TGTGCCAGCAGTTTATCGGCCTCTCCCTTCTATGGCTACACCTTC. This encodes CASSLSASPFYGYTF.

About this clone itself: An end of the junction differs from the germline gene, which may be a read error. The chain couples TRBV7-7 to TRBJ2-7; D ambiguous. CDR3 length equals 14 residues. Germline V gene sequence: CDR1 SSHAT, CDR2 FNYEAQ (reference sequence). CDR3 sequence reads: CASSFSLESYEQYF. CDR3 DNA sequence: TGTGCTAGCAGCTTTTCGTTAGAAAGCTACGAGCAGTACTTC.

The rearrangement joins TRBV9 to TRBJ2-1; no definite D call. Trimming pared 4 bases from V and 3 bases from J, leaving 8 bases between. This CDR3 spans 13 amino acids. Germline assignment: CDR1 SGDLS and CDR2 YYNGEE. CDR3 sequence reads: CASSSAYYNEQFF. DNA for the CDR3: TGTGCCAGCAGCTCGGCCTACTACAATGAGCAGTTCTTC.

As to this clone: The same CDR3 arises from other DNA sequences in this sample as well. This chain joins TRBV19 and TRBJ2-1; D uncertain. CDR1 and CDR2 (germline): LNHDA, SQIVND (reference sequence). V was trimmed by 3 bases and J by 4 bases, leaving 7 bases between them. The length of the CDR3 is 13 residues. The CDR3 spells CASSIGSYNEQFF. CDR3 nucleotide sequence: TGTGCCAGTAGTATCGGATCATACAATGAGCAGTTCTTC.

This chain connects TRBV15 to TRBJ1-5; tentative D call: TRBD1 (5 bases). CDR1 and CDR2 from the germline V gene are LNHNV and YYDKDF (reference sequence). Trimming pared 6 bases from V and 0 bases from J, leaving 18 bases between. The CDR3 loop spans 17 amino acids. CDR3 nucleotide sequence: TGTGCCACCAGAGAGGTGCCCAGGGTTTATAGCAATCAGCCCCAGCATTTT. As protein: CATREVPRVYSNQPQHF.

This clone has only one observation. In nucleotides, the CDR3 is TGTGCCAGCAGTCATGAAGCGGGGGGAGGGTACGAGCAGTACTTC. It encodes CASSHEAGGGYEQYF. V gene TRBV28 combines with J gene TRBJ2-7, with TRBD2 identical over 9 bases. CDR3 length: 15 residues. Germline V gene data show CDR1 as MDHEN and CDR2 as SYDVKM. Germline trimming cut 5 bases from V and 4 bases from J; bases unmatched to any gene: 9.

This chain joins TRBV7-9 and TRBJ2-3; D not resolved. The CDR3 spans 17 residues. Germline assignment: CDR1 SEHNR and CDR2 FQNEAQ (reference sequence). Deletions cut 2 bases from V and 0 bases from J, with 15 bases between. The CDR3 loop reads CASSLLFGSSSTDTQYF. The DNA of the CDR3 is TGTGCCAGCAGCTTACTATTTGGGTCTTCTAGCACAGATACGCAGTATTTT.

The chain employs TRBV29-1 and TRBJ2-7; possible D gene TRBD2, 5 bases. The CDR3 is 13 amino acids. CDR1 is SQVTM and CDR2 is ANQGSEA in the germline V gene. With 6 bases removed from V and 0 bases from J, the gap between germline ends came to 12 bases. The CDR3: CSVLSGFSYEQYF. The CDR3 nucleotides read TGCAGCGTGCTCAGCGGCTTCTCCTACGAGCAGTACTTC.

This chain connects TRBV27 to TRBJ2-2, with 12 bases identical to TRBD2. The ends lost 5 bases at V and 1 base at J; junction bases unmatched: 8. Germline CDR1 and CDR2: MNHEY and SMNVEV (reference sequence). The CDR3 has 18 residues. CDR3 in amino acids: CASSPLTSGSWNTGELFF. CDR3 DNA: TGTGCCAGCAGTCCGTTGACTAGCGGGAGTTGGAACACCGGGGAGCTGTTTTTT.

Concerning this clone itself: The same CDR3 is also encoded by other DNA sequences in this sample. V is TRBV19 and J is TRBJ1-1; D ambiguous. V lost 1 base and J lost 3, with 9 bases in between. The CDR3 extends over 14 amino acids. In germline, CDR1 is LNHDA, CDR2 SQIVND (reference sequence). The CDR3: CASSIGGLDTEAFF. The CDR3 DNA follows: TGTGCCAGTAGTATAGGAGGGTTGGACACTGAAGCTTTCTTT. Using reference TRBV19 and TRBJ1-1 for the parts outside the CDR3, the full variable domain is DGGITQSPKYLFRKEGQNVTLSCEQNLNHDAMYWYRQDPGQGLRLIYYSQIVNDFQKGDIAEGYSVSREKKESFPLTVTSAQKNPTAFYLCASSIGGLDTEAFFGQGTRLTVV.